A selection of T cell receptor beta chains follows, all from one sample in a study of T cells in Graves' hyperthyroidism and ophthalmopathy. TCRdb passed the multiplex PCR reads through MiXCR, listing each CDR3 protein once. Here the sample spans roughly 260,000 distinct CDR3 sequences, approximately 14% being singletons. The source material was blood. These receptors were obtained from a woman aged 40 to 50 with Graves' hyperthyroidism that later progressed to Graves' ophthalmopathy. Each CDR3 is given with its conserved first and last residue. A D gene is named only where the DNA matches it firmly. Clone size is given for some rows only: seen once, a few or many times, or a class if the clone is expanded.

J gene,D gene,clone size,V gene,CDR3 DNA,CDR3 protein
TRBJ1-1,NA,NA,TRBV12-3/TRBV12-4,TGTGCCAGCAGTTTAAGGGACAAGAACACTGAAGCTTTCTTT,CASSLRDKNTEAFF
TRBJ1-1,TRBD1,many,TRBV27,TGTGCCAGCAGTTTATGGGTCCTAGGGGGCCCCCTGACTGAAGCTTTCTTT,CASSLWVLGGPLTEAFF
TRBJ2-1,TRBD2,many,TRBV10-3,TGTGCCATCAGGGATAGCGGGAGTTCCCACAATGAGCAGTTCTTC,CAIRDSGSSHNEQFF
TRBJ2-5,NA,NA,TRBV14,TGTGCCAGCAGCCGCGTGGGACACCCTAGGGAGACCCAGTACTTC,CASSRVGHPRETQYF
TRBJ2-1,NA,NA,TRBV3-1,TGTGCCAGCAGCCCTTTCCTCTTGCGGGACGGACCCTACAATGAGCAGTTCTTC,CASSPFLLRDGPYNEQFF
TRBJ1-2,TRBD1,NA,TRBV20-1,TGCAGTGCTCTTTTTAGCCTCGGCTGGGACAGGGTCATTTGGGACTATGGCTACACCTTC,CSALFSLGWDRVIWDYGYTF
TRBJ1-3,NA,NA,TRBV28,TGTGCCAGCAGTCTAGACGGGACTGCTAGACTCTCTGGAAACACCACATATTTT,CASSLDGTARLSGNTTYF
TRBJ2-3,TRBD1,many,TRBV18,TGTGCCAGCTCGCCGCAAGGGACAGGGTCGGATACGCAGTATTTT,CASSPQGTGSDTQYF
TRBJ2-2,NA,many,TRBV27,TGTGCCAGCAGTTTTGGTAGCGGAGTTCACACCGGGGAGCTGTTTTTT,CASSFGSGVHTGELFF
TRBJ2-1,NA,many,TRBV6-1,TGTGCCAGCACCATAGGGGGCTACAATGAGCAGTTCTTC,CASTIGGYNEQFF
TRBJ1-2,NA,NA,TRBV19,TGTGCCAGTAGTATAGAGGGCGCATTAAACTATGGCTACACCTTC,CASSIEGALNYGYTF
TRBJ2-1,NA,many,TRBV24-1,TGTGCCACCAGTGACGGCCGGGCCCCACTATACAATGAGCAGTTCTTC,CATSDGRAPLYNEQFF
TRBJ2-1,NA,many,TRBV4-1,TGCGCCAGCAGCCAAGTATACAATGAGCAGTTCTTC,CASSQVYNEQFF
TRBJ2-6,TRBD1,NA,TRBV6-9,TGTGCCAGCAGTTCAGGGGGAGTTGGGGCCAACGTCCTGACTTTC,CASSSGGVGANVLTF
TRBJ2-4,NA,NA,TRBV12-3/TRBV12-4,TGTGCCAGCAGTGAACAGGGGACTCTAGCCAAAAACATTCAGTACTTC,CASSEQGTLAKNIQYF
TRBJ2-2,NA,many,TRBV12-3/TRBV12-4,TGTGCCAGCAGGGTAGCCCCGTACAGGGATTCCGGGGAGCTGTTTTTT,CASRVAPYRDSGELFF
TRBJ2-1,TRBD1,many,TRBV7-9,TGTGCCAGCAGCTCAGGCGCCGGGACAGGAGACTATGAGCAGTTCTTC,CASSSGAGTGDYEQFF
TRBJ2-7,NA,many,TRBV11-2,TGTGCCAGCAGCAAACCCCCCAGGGTTATACCCTCCGAGCAGTACTTC,CASSKPPRVIPSEQYF
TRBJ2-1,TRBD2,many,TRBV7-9,TGTGCCAGCACAGGGACTAGCGGATACAATGAGCAGTTCTTC,CASTGTSGYNEQFF
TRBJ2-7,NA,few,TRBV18,TGTGCCAGCTCCCGGGCCGCGGGTCCGTGGAGTTCCTACGAGCAGTACTTC,CASSRAAGPWSSYEQYF
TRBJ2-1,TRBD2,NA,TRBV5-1,TGCGCCAGCAGCCCTGGACTAGCGGGAGTCAGTGAGCAGTTCTTC,CASSPGLAGVSEQFF
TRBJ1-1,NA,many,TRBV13,TGTGCCAGCAGCTTAAGGGGGAGCGGCACTGAAGCTTTCTTT,CASSLRGSGTEAFF
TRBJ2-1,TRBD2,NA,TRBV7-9,TGTGCCAGCCCCGGGACTAGCGGGATGAGTTACAATGAGCAGTTCTTC,CASPGTSGMSYNEQFF
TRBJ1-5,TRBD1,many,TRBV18,TGTGCCAGCTCACAACAGGGGCATAGCAATCAGCCCCAGCATTTT,CASSQQGHSNQPQHF
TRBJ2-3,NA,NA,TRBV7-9,TGTACCTGCAGCTTAGTTAGGCCCGGGACCATTAGCACAGATACGCAGTATTTT,CTCSLVRPGTISTDTQYF
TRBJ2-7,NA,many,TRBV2,TGTGCCAGCAGGGGGACGGCCAGTACCTACGAGCAGTACTTC,CASRGTASTYEQYF
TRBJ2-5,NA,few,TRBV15,TGTGCCACCAGCAGGTCCCAAAGGGGGGCGCAAGAGACCCAGTACTTC,CATSRSQRGAQETQYF
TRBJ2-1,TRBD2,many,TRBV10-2,TGCGCCAGCCTTAGCGGGAGGATTTTTTACAATGAGCAGTTCTTC,CASLSGRIFYNEQFF
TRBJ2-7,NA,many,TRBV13,TGTGCCAGCAGCTTAGGTAGGGACTCCGCCGAGCAGTACTTC,CASSLGRDSAEQYF
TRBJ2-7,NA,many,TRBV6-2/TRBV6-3,TGTGCCAGCAGTTACCAATCCGAGCAGTACTTC,CASSYQSEQYF
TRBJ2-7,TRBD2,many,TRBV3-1,TGTGCCAGCGCCAGGCGACTAGCGGGAGACGAGCAGTACTTC,CASARRLAGDEQYF
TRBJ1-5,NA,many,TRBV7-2,TGTGCCAGCAGCTCCTCGCTAGGGAGCAATCAGCCCCAGCATTTT,CASSSSLGSNQPQHF
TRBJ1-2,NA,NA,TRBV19,TGTGCCAGTAGTACAGGGTCCTACTATGGCTACACCTTC,CASSTGSYYGYTF
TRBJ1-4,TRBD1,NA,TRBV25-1,TGTGCCAGCAGCGGGACAGGGGTCGATGATAATGAAAAACTGTGTTTT,CASSGTGVDDNEKLCF
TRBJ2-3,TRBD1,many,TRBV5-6,TGTGCCAGCAGCTTCGACGGGACAGGGTTTTATACAGATACGCAGTATTTT,CASSFDGTGFYTDTQYF
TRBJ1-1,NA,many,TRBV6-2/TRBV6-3,TGTGCCAGCAGTTACCCCTACAGGGTCTCATTGCAGGATGAAGCTTTCTTT,CASSYPYRVSLQDEAFF
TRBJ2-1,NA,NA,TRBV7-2,TGTGCCAGCAGTTACGGACAGCAGTTCTTC,CASSYGQQFF
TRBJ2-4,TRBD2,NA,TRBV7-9,TGTGCCAGCAGTCCTTATCTAGCGGGGTACAACATTCAGTACTTC,CASSPYLAGYNIQYF
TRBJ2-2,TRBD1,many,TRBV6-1,TGTGCCAGCAGTGGACCGCAAGGGGGCAAGAGAACCGGGGAGCTGTTTTTT,CASSGPQGGKRTGELFF
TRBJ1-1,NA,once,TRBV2,TGTGCCAGCAGCTTATCTAGGGAAGTCACTGAAGCTTTCTTT,CASSLSREVTEAFF
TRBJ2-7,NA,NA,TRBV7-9,TGTGCCAGCAGCTACAGGGGCGGGGGGCAGCCCGAGCAGTACTTC,CASSYRGGGQPEQYF
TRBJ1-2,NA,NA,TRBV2,TGTGCCAGCAGCTTACGCACCCCGATAGGCCCTAACTATAGCTACACCTTC,CASSLRTPIGPNYSYTF
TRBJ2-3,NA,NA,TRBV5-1,TGCGCCAGCAGCTTGGTGGGCATGGCAGATACGCAGTATTTT,CASSLVGMADTQYF
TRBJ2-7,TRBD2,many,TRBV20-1,TGCAGTGCTACCAAGACTAGCGGACGACGAGTATACGAGCAGTACTTC,CSATKTSGRRVYEQYF
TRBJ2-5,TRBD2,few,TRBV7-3,TGTGCCAGCAGCTCCGAATCGGGGAGCGGGAGTACCCAGTACTTC,CASSSESGSGSTQYF
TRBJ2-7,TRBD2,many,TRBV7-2,TGTGCCAGCAGCTTAGGACTAGCGGGAGAGGGCGAGCAGTACTTC,CASSLGLAGEGEQYF
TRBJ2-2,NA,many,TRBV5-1,TGCGCCAGCAGCTTGGGGTTCCAACCGGCCGGGGAGCTGTTTTTT,CASSLGFQPAGELFF
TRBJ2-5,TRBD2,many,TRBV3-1,TGTGCCAGCAGCCAATTACTAGGACTAGCGGGAGTCGAGACCCAGTACTTC,CASSQLLGLAGVETQYF
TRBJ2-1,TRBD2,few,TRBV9,TGTGCCAGCAGCACAAACCCCAATAGCGGGAGGGCCTCTGGCAATGAGCAGTTCTTC,CASSTNPNSGRASGNEQFF
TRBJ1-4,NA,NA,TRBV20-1,TGCAGTGCTAGAGTGGGGGGGACAACTAATGAAAAACTGTTTTTT,CSARVGGTTNEKLFF
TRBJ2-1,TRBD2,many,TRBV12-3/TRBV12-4,TGTGCCAGCAGGCCCGGGACTAGCGGTTACAATGAGCAGTTCTTC,CASRPGTSGYNEQFF
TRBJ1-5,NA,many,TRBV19,TGTGCCAGCCGGAGTGGGGGTCAGGTTAAGCCCCAGCATTTT,CASRSGGQVKPQHF
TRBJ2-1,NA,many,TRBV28,TGTGCCAGCAGTCCTCCGCAGGTCCGCATTGAGCAGTTCTTC,CASSPPQVRIEQFF
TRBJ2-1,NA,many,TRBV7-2,TGTGCCAGCAGCTTAAATAATCAGGGATACAATGAGCAGTTCTTC,CASSLNNQGYNEQFF
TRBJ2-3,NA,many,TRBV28,TGTGCCAGCAGTCCCTTTTCCAGCGGACCGTCGCCAGATACGCAGTATTTT,CASSPFSSGPSPDTQYF